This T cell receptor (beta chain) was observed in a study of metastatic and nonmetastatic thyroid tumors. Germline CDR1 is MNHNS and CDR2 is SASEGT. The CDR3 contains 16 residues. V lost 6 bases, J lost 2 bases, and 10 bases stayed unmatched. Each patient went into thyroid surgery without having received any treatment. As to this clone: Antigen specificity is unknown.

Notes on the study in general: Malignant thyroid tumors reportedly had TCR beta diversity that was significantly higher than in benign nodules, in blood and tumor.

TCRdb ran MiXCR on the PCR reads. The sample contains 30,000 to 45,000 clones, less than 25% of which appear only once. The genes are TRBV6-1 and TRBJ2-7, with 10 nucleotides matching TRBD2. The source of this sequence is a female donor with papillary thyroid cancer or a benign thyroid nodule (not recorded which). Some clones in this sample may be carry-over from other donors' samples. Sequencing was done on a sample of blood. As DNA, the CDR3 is TGTGCCAGCAGGCCATCTAGCGGGAGAACCGCCTACGAGCAGTACTTC. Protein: CASRPSSGRTAYEQYF.